These 20 T cell receptor beta chains came from one sample sequenced in a study of blood T cell repertoires in COVID-19. TCRdb keeps only in-frame clones here, not all; method: immunoSEQ multiplex PCR. The sample records around 150,000 clones, 70% to 90% being singletons. The material sequenced was peripheral blood. These receptors originate from a man between 18 and 35 years old with acute or convalescent COVID-19.

The chain carries TRBV6-5 and TRBJ1-1, with a weak D call TRBD1 (6 bases). Trimming cost V 3 bases and J 3 bases, with 11 bases left between them. Germline lookup yields CDR1 MNHEY and CDR2 SVGAGI. The CDR3 length is 14 residues. CDR3 in amino acids: CASSYGGADTEAFF. CDR3 DNA sequence: TGTGCCAGCAGTTATGGGGGCGCCGACACTGAAGCTTTCTTT.

The gene calls are TRBV5-4 and TRBJ2-3; D is unresolved. From germline, CDR1 is SGHNT and CDR2 YYREEE (reference sequence). The CDR3 consists of 14 residues. V shed 4 bases and J shed 6 bases, with 15 bases lying between them. This chain's CDR3 is CASSPSTRPDTQYF. CDR3 DNA: TGTGCCAGCAGCCCTTCGACGAGGCCGGATACGCAGTATTTT. Full variable domain (outside the CDR3, taken from reference TRBV5-4 and TRBJ2-3): ETGVTQSPTHLIKTRGQQVTLRCSSQSGHNTVSWYQQALGQGPQFIFQYYREEENGRGNFPPRFSGLQFPNYSSELNVNALELDDSALYLCASSPSTRPDTQYFGPGTRLTVL.

V is TRBV12-3 or TRBV12-4 and J is TRBJ2-5; D unresolved. V lost 6 bases, J lost 0 bases, and 8 bases lay in between. CDR3 size: 13 residues. The CDR3 bases are TGTGCCAGCAGCTTCGACAACCAAGAGACCCAGTACTTC. It translates to CASSFDNQETQYF.

The chain links TRBV18 to TRBJ1-2; 12 nucleotides align to TRBD1. CDR1 and CDR2 (germline): KGHSH, LQKENI. Losses at the gene ends were 3 bases for V and 7 bases for J; bases not matched to a gene: 6. CDR3 length equals 15 residues. The CDR3 loop is CASSPPGQGASGYTF. The CDR3 coding sequence is TGTGCCAGCTCACCCCCGGGACAGGGGGCGAGTGGCTACACCTTC.

This clone was observed a few times. V is TRBV25-1 and J is TRBJ1-5; 7 nucleotides match TRBD1. With 6 bases clipped from V and 5 bases from J, the junction kept 7 bases outside the gene matches. Germline CDR1 is MGHDK and CDR2 is SYGVNS. CDR3 length: 14 residues. For the CDR3, the DNA is TGTGCCAGCAGGGAGACAGGGAACGATCAGCCCCAGCATTTT. This codes for CASRETGNDQPQHF. The whole variable domain, remainder taken from reference TRBV25-1 and TRBJ1-5, is EADIYQTPRYLVIGTGKKITLECSQTMGHDKMYWYQQDPGMELHLIHYSYGVNSTEKGDLSSESTVSRIRTEHFPLTLESARPSHTSQYLCASRETGNDQPQHFGDGTRLSIL.

The chain uses TRBV30 and TRBJ1-5; no firm D call. The CDR3 length is 13 residues. Looked up from germline, CDR1 is GTSNPN and CDR2 is SVGIG (reference sequence). The V end lost 2 bases, the J end lost 5 bases, and 10 bases lay between the germline ends. CDR3 nucleotide sequence: TGTGCCTGGAGTTTGGGCCGATATCAGCCCCAGCATTTT. Protein: CAWSLGRYQPQHF.

V and J are TRBV24-1 and TRBJ2-1, with 8 bases that match TRBD1. With V trimmed by 3 bases and J by 0 bases, 9 bases remained unmatched. There are 18 residues in the CDR3. Germline CDR1 reads KGHDR; CDR2 reads SFDVKD. The CDR3 coding sequence is TGTGCCACCAGTGATAGCTTTCGGACAGGGACCTCCTACAATGAGCAGTTCTTC. Translating it yields CATSDSFRTGTSYNEQFF.

The chain carries TRBV6-5 and TRBJ2-7; 7 bases line up with TRBD2. V shed 5 bases and J 7 bases; nucleotides not matched to a gene: 14. Germline V gives CDR1 MNHEY, CDR2 SVGAGI. The CDR3 sequence is 15 residues long. CDR3 DNA: TGTGCCAGCAGTCACAGGACTAGGGCAGCGTGGGAGCAGTACTTC. Protein product: CASSHRTRAAWEQYF.

The chain combines TRBV3-1 (or the pseudogene TRBV3-2) with TRBJ2-5, with D possibly being TRBD1 (5 bases). Deletions cut 0 bases from V and 5 bases from J, with 10 bases between. The CDR3 runs 14 residues. Germline V lookup: CDR1 LGHDT, CDR2 YNNKEL (reference sequence). The CDR3 region has the DNA TGTGCCAGCAGCCAAGATAGGGGCCGGGAGACCCAGTACTTC. Amino acid sequence: CASSQDRGRETQYF.

The CDR3 region is CASSQDEEDSFPSYGYTF. CDR3 nucleotides: TGCGCCAGCAGCCAAGATGAGGAGGACTCATTTCCCTCGTATGGCTACACCTTC. This chain links TRBV4-1 with TRBJ1-2; no clear D. The CDR3 consists of 18 residues. V was trimmed by 0 bases and J by 5 bases, leaving 22 bases between them. Germline CDR1 reads MGHRA; CDR2 reads YSYEKL.

V is TRBV12-3 or TRBV12-4 and J is TRBJ2-7, with D perhaps matching TRBD2 (5 bases). The CDR3 is made up of 13 amino acids. V lost 5 bases, J lost 5 bases, and 13 bases lay in between. CDR3 in DNA: TGTGCCAGCAGTCCCTTTTTGAGGGACGAGCAGTACTTC. It specifies CASSPFLRDEQYF.

The CDR3 protein is CASSFYRQGANTGELFF. The CDR3 nucleotides are TGTGCCAGCAGCTTTTATCGACAGGGGGCGAACACCGGGGAGCTGTTTTTT. The chain carries TRBV7-9 and TRBJ2-2; TRBD1 matches 9 bases. Germline V lookup: CDR1 SEHNR, CDR2 FQNEAQ (reference sequence). This CDR3 comprises 17 residues. V lost 3 bases to trimming and J lost 0 bases; unmatched junction nucleotides: 5.

This clone was seen just once. V usage is TRBV15 and J usage is TRBJ2-7; D is possibly TRBD1 (6 bases). V was pared by 3 bases and J by 3 bases, with 15 bases between. The CDR3 contains 15 residues. Germline assignment: CDR1 LNHNV and CDR2 YYDKDF (reference sequence). The CDR3 loop is CATSRALQGIYEQYV. The CDR3 DNA reads TGTGCCACCAGCAGGGCCTTACAGGGAATCTACGAGCAGTACGTC.

In this sample, this clone turned up once. The chain links TRBV5-4 to TRBJ1-6, with D hard to call. The germline CDR1 and CDR2 sequences are SGHNT and YYREEE (reference sequence). V lost 7 bases and J 7 bases, leaving 15 bases between the germline ends. This CDR3 contains 14 residues. Here the CDR3 reads CASSIGVGNSPLHF. As DNA, the CDR3 is TGTGCCAGCTCCATAGGAGTCGGGAATTCACCCCTCCACTTT.

The chain employs TRBV27 and TRBJ2-1, with no clear D. Germline V gene lookup returns CDR1 MNHEY and CDR2 SMNVEV (reference sequence). CDR3 length: 12 residues. V lost 4 bases and J 9 bases, leaving 10 bases between the germline ends. This chain's CDR3 is CASSSRGREQFF. The CDR3 DNA reads as TGTGCCAGCAGTTCTAGAGGTCGTGAGCAGTTCTTC.

V gene TRBV6-1 combines with J gene TRBJ2-1; the match to TRBD2 covers 12 bases. CDR3 length equals 15 residues. J lost 12 bases, V lost 1 base, and 7 bases had no gene match. The V gene's germline CDR1 is MNHNS and CDR2 SASEGT. The CDR3 spells CASSEETSGGSGQFF. CDR3 nucleotides: TGTGCCAGCAGTGAAGAAACTAGCGGGGGGAGTGGGCAGTTCTTC.

The gene calls are TRBV7-2 and TRBJ1-2; D uncertain. Germline CDR1 is SGHTA and CDR2 is FQGNSA. There are 12 residues in the CDR3. The germline V and J ends were trimmed by 1 base and 5 bases, with 5 bases remaining between them. The CDR3 loop reads CASSLDSYGYTF. Written as DNA, the CDR3 is TGTGCCAGCAGCTTAGATTCGTATGGCTACACCTTC.

This clone was recorded a few times. The genes are TRBV18 and TRBJ2-2, with D perhaps TRBD2 (5 bases). CDR1 is KGHSH and CDR2 is LQKENI in the germline V gene. This CDR3 is built from 14 residues. V was clipped by 6 bases and J by 3 bases, with 11 bases between them. The CDR3 nucleotides are TGTGCCAGCTCCGGCCGGGGTTACACCGGGGAGCTGTTTTTT. Amino acids: CASSGRGYTGELFF.

This chain joins TRBV30 and TRBJ1-6; TRBD1 might be the D (6 bases). CDR3 length: 16 residues. Trimming removed 2 bases at V and 7 bases at J, with 18 bases between. Germline CDR1 reads GTSNPN; CDR2 reads SVGIG (reference sequence). CDR3: CAWSHGRGKTNSPLHF. Written as DNA, the CDR3 is TGTGCCTGGAGTCACGGCAGGGGTAAGACAAATTCACCCCTCCACTTT.

This clone was seen more than once but under ten times. The J gene is TRBJ1-1, the V gene TRBV12-5, with a possible D match to TRBD1 (6 bases). Germline-derived CDR1 and CDR2 are LGHNT and FRNRAP. Trimming took off 3 bases at V and 3 bases at J, with 14 bases between the two ends. The CDR3 length is 15 residues. The CDR3 loop reads CASGFGTTGYTEAFF. CDR3 nucleotide sequence: TGTGCTAGTGGTTTTGGTACGACAGGTTACACTGAAGCTTTCTTT.